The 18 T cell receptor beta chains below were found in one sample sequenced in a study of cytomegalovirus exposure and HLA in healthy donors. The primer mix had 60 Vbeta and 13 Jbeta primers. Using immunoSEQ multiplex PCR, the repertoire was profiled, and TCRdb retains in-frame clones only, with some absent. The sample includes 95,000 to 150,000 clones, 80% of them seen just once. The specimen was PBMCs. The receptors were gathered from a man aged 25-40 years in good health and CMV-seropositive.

The CDR3 region is CASSDSYSNQPQHF. CDR3 DNA sequence: TGTGCCAGCAGCGACAGTTATAGCAATCAGCCCCAGCATTTT. This chain links TRBV9 with TRBJ1-5; no clear D gene. Germline V gene lookup returns CDR1 SGDLS and CDR2 YYNGEE. V dropped 3 bases and J dropped 0 bases, with 7 bases sitting between them. The CDR3 consists of 14 residues.

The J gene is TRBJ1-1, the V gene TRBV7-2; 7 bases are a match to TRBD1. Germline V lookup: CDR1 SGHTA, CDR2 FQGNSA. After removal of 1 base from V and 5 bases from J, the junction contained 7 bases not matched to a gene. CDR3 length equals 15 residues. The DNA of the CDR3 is TGTGCCAGCAGCTTAGGGACAGGACTTATGACTGAAGCTTTCTTT. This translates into CASSLGTGLMTEAFF.

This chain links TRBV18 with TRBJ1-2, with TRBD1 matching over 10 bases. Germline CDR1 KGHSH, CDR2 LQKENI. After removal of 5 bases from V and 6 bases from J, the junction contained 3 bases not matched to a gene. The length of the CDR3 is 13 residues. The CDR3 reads CASSTDRGDGYTF. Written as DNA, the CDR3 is TGTGCCAGCTCAACGGACAGGGGGGATGGCTACACCTTC.

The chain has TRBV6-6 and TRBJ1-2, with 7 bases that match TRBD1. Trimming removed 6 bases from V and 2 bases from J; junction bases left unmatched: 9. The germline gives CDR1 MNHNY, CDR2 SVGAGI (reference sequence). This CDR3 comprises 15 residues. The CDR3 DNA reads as TGTGCCAGCAGGCGGACAGGCGGCGGGAACTATGGCTACACCTTC. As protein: CASRRTGGGNYGYTF.

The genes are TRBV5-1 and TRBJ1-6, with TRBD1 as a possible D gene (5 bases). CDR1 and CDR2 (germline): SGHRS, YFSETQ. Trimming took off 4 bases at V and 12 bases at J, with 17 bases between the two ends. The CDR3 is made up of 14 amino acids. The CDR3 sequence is CASSASGTGLPLHF. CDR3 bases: TGCGCCAGCAGCGCGAGCGGGACGGGCTTACCCCTCCACTTT. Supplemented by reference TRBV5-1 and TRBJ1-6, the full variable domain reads KAGVTQTPRYLIKTRGQQVTLSCSPISGHRSVSWYQQTPGQGLQFLFEYFSETQRNKGNFPGRFSGRQFSNSRSEMNVSTLELGDSALYLCASSASGTGLPLHFGNGTRLTVT.

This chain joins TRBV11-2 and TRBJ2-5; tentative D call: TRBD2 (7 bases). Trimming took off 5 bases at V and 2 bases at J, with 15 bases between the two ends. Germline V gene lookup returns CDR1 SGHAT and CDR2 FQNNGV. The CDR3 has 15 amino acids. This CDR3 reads CASSPDRGAQETQYF. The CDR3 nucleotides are TGTGCCAGCAGCCCGGACCGGGGGGCTCAAGAGACCCAGTACTTC.

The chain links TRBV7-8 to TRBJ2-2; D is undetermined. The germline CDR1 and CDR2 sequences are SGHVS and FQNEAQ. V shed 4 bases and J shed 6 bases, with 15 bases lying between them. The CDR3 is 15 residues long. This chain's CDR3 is CASSSTRRRPGELFF. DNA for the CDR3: TGTGCCAGCAGCTCGACACGGCGCAGGCCCGGGGAGCTGTTTTTT.

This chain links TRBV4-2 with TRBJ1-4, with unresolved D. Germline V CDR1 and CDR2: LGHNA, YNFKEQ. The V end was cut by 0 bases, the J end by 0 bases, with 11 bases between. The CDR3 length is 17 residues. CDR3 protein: CASSQDPHGTTNEKLFF. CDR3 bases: TGTGCCAGCAGCCAAGATCCTCATGGCACAACTAATGAAAAACTGTTTTTT.

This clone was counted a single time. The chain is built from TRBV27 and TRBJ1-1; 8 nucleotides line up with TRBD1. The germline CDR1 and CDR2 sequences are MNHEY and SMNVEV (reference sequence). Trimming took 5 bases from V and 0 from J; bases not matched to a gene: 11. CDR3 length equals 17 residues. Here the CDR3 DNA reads TGTGCCAGCAGTACCAATTACAGGGGGAAGTTGAACACTGAAGCTTTCTTT. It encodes CASSTNYRGKLNTEAFF.

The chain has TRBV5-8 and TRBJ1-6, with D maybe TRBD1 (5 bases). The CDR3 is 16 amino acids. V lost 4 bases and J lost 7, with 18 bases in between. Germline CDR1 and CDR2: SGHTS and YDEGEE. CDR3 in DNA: TGTGCCAGCAGCGGTTTTGAAGGGGTAGAAAATTCACCCCTCCACTTT. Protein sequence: CASSGFEGVENSPLHF.

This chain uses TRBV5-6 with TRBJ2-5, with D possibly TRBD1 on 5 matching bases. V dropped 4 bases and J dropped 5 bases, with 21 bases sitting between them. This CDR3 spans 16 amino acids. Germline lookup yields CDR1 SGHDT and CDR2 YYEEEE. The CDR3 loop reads CASSGRVARVKETQYF. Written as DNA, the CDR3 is TGTGCCAGCAGCGGTCGCGTCGCCAGGGTAAAGGAGACCCAGTACTTC.

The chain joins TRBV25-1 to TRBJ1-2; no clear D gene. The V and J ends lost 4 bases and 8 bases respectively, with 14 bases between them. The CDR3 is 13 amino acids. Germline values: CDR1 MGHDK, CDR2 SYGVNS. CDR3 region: CASSGYPVEGYTF. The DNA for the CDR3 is TGTGCCAGCAGTGGATACCCCGTGGAGGGCTACACCTTC.

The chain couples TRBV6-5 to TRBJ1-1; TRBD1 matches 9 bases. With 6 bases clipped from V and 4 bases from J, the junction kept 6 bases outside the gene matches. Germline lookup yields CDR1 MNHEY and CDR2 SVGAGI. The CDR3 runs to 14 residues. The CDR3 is CASSPRDRVTEAFF. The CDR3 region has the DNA TGTGCCAGCAGCCCTCGGGACAGGGTCACTGAAGCTTTCTTT.

CDR3 DNA: TGTGCCAGCAGTGGCTATACCGGGACAGGGCTCGAGCAGTACTTC. Amino acid sequence: CASSGYTGTGLEQYF. The gene calls are TRBV6-1 and TRBJ2-7; TRBD1 matches at 9 bases. The CDR3 runs to 15 residues. Germline assignment: CDR1 MNHNS and CDR2 SASEGT. V trimming: 4 bases; J trimming: 6 bases; junction bases outside the gene matches: 10.

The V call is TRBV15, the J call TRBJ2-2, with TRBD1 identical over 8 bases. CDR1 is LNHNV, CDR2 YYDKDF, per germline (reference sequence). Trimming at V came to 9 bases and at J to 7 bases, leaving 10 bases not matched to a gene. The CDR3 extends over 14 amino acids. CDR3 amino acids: CATTGGGIIGELFF. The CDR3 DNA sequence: TGTGCCACTACAGGGGGTGGGATAATCGGGGAGCTGTTTTTT.

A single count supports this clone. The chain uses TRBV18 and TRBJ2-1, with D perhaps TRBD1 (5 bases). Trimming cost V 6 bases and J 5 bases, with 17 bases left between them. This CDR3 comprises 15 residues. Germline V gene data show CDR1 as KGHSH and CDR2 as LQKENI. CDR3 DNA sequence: TGTGCCAGCTCCAGGGCGGACAAAGGGAACAATGAGCAGTTCTTC. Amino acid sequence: CASSRADKGNNEQFF.

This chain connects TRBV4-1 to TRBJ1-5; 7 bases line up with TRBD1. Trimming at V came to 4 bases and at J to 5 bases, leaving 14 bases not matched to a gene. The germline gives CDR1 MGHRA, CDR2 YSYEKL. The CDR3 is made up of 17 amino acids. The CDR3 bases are TGCGCCAGCAGCCCCAAGATTGGAGGGGGCGCGGATCAGCCCCAGCATTTT. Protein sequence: CASSPKIGGGADQPQHF.

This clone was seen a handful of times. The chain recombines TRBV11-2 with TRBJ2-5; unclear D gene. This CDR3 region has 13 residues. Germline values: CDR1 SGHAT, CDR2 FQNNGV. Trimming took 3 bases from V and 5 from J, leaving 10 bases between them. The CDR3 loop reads CASSLVLEETQYF. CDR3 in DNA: TGTGCCAGCAGCTTGGTCCTGGAGGAGACCCAGTACTTC.